This T cell receptor (beta chain) is from a study of T cell repertoires in cytomegalovirus infection. Study findings and constraints: The ex vivo response was dominated by HLA-C-restricted CMV-specific TCR beta clonotypes.

The germline V and J ends were trimmed by 0 bases and 7 bases, with 9 bases remaining between them. This CDR3 has 13 amino acids. CDR1 is LGHNA, CDR2 YSLEER, per germline. Regarding this clonotype: Its matching antigen is unknown.

Each CDR3 protein is one row after TCRdb ran MiXCR on the reads. The table has hundreds of thousands of distinct CDR3 sequences, around 18% seen once. Input material: PBMCs. This sequence originates from a human donor in good health (CMV status not recorded). Some clones in this sample may be carry-over from other donors' samples. This chain joins TRBV4-3 and TRBJ1-2; no firm D call. The CDR3 spells CASSQELGSGYTF. The CDR3 DNA sequence: TGCGCCAGCAGCCAAGAACTGGGCAGTGGCTACACCTTC.